Presented here are 26 T cell receptor beta chains from one specimen sequenced in a study of vaccination effects on CD4 cells after COVID-19. The antigens of these receptors remain unknown. ViraFEST used viral peptide pools to expand antigen-specific CD4+ T cells before sequencing. After about 10 days in culture, the CD4+ T cells were isolated. According to PCR results, the person was infected with SARS-CoV-2 between March and December 2020. Produced via immunoSEQ multiplex PCR; TCRdb's table is partial and in-frame only. The data show about 70,000 clones, with around 70% seen just once and around 5% held by the top ten. The specimen comprised CD4+ T cells from PBMCs cultured with HIV peptides, sampled before COVID-19 vaccination. The subset: HIV-1 Nef peptide pool negative control/reference culture. These receptors originate from a human donor who had a prior SARS-CoV-2 infection.

As for this clone: One end of the junction varies from germline; a read error may be responsible. The chain uses TRBV4-2 and TRBJ1-1, with D tentatively TRBD1 (5 bases). This CDR3 is 15 amino acids long. Germline V CDR1 and CDR2: LGHNA, YNFKEQ. The CDR3 nucleotides read TGTGCCAGCAGCCGAGACAGAGGCACGAACGCTGAAGCTTTCTTT. Amino acid sequence: CASSRDRGTNAEAFF.

This clone turned up a few times. The V gene is TRBV28, the J gene TRBJ1-3, with 9 bases aligning to TRBD1. CDR3 size: 16 residues. The J segment lost 1 base and the V segment lost 5 bases, leaving 6 bases of the junction unmatched. Germline V gene sequence: CDR1 MDHEN, CDR2 SYDVKM. CDR3 region: CASSRWTGASGNTIYF. CDR3 DNA sequence: TGTGCCAGCAGTCGATGGACAGGGGCGTCTGGAAACACCATATATTTT.

The chain links TRBV19 to TRBJ1-4, with D possibly being TRBD1 (5 bases). This CDR3 spans 15 amino acids. Trimming took 1 base from V and 6 from J, leaving 12 bases between them. Looked up from germline, CDR1 is LNHDA and CDR2 is SQIVND (reference sequence). The CDR3 reads CASSIVPGPDEKLFF. For the CDR3, the DNA is TGTGCCAGTAGTATAGTGCCGGGACCGGATGAAAAACTGTTTTTT.

The chain uses TRBV11-2 and TRBJ2-2, with 14 bases lining up with TRBD2. After removal of 7 bases from V and 6 bases from J, the junction contained 10 bases not matched to a gene. CDR1 SGHAT and CDR2 FQNNGV come from the germline V gene. CDR3 length: 17 amino acids. CDR3 DNA sequence: TGTGCCAGCATAGGGACTAGCGGGGGCGAAGGTCCCGGGGAGCTGTTTTTT. Encoded protein: CASIGTSGGEGPGELFF.

The genes are TRBV11-2 and TRBJ1-6; D uncertain. The CDR3 spans 13 residues. The V and J ends lost 2 bases and 7 bases respectively, with 6 bases between them. Looked up from germline, CDR1 is SGHAT and CDR2 is FQNNGV. CDR3 amino acids: CASSLSWNSPLHF. The CDR3 nucleotides read TGTGCCAGCAGCTTAAGTTGGAATTCACCCCTCCACTTT.

The chain combines TRBV7-2 with TRBJ2-3; 7 bases map to TRBD2. The V gene's germline CDR1 is SGHTA and CDR2 FQGNSA. The CDR3 runs to 16 residues. V shed 2 bases and J 3 bases; nucleotides not matched to a gene: 8. The CDR3 protein is CASSLFGGSSTDTQYF. The DNA of the CDR3 is TGTGCCAGCAGCTTATTTGGCGGGAGTTCTACAGATACGCAGTATTTT. The variable domain in full, completed from reference TRBV7-2 and TRBJ2-3, reads GAGVSQSPSNKVTEKGKDVELRCDPISGHTALYWYRQSLGQGLEFLIYFQGNSAPDKSGLPSDRFSAERTGGSVSTLTIQRTQQEDSAVYLCASSLFGGSSTDTQYFGPGTRLTVL.

For the CDR3, the DNA is TGTGCCTGGAGTGTACTCGGAAAAAAAGGACTACTCTACGAGCAGTACTTC. Its protein is CAWSVLGKKGLLYEQYF. The chain employs TRBV30 and TRBJ2-7, with a weak D call TRBD2 (6 bases). Germline lookup yields CDR1 GTSNPN and CDR2 SVGIG (reference sequence). Trimming took 0 bases from V and 3 from J, leaving 21 bases between them. The CDR3 has 17 amino acids.

This clone was detected only once. The rearrangement uses TRBV7-2 and TRBJ1-2; D is perhaps TRBD1 (5 bases). Germline lookup yields CDR1 SGHTA and CDR2 FQGNSA. There are 13 residues in the CDR3. The V end lost 5 bases, the J end lost 5 bases, and 12 bases lay between the germline ends. The CDR3 loop reads CASSPGTDYGYTF. The CDR3 region has the DNA TGTGCCAGCAGCCCAGGGACGGATTATGGCTACACCTTC.

The genes are TRBV5-1 and TRBJ1-4, with 7 bases that match TRBD1. Trimming removed 0 bases from V and 8 bases from J; junction bases left unmatched: 7. The CDR3 covers 15 residues. CDR1 SGHRS and CDR2 YFSETQ come from the germline V gene. CDR3 protein: CASSLVDRVGEKLFF. CDR3 nucleotide sequence: TGCGCCAGCAGCTTGGTCGACAGGGTTGGGGAAAAACTGTTTTTT.

In its sample, this clone was seen a few times. V is TRBV5-1 and J is TRBJ2-3, with D uncertain. Germline V gene data show CDR1 as SGHRS and CDR2 as YFSETQ. This CDR3 has 9 residues. The V gene lost 8 bases and the J gene lost 3 bases, with 1 base spanning the gap. For the CDR3, the DNA is TGCGCCAGAACAGATACGCAGTATTTT. It is translated as CARTDTQYF.

The V gene is TRBV4-1, the J gene TRBJ2-3; 7 nucleotides agree with TRBD1. The CDR3 length is 16 residues. Germline lookup yields CDR1 MGHRA and CDR2 YSYEKL. J gave up 3 bases and V 4 bases, and 10 bases lay outside the gene matches. CDR3 in DNA: TGCGCCAGCAGCCCCAGCCGGGACAGTCCTACAGATACGCAGTATTTT. Translated, it gives CASSPSRDSPTDTQYF.

This chain connects TRBV14 to TRBJ2-5; a possible D gene is TRBD1 (5 bases). The CDR3 totals 14 residues. Germline V gene sequence: CDR1 SGHDN, CDR2 FVKESK. V dropped 1 base and J dropped 5 bases, with 11 bases sitting between them. CDR3 protein: CASSQVGPGETQYF. The CDR3 DNA reads TGTGCCAGCAGCCAAGTGGGCCCAGGGGAGACCCAGTACTTC.

The rearrangement joins TRBV5-1 to TRBJ1-2; TRBD1 is a possible D gene (5 bases). Trimming took off 2 bases at V and 8 bases at J, with 13 bases between the two ends. The V gene's germline CDR1 is SGHRS and CDR2 YFSETQ. The CDR3 spans 13 residues. The CDR3 reads CASSFDRPAGYTF. The CDR3 DNA sequence: TGCGCCAGCAGCTTTGACAGACCAGCGGGCTACACCTTC.

This clone was found once. The chain carries TRBV27 and TRBJ1-2, with D unclear. Germline CDR1 is MNHEY and CDR2 is SMNVEV (reference sequence). The CDR3 is 14 residues long. V was trimmed by 8 bases and J by 3 bases, leaving 16 bases between them. The CDR3 spells CASSPLASYYGYTF. CDR3 coding DNA: TGTGCCAGCTCTCCTCTCGCCAGCTACTATGGCTACACCTTC.

The CDR3 region has the DNA TGTGCCAGCAGTGAATATGATGGCGTGGGCAGGAACACCGGGGAGCTGTTTTTT. Translating it yields CASSEYDGVGRNTGELFF. The gene calls are TRBV25-1 and TRBJ2-2; D is unclear. Trimming removed 0 bases at V and 1 base at J, with 15 bases between. The CDR3 sequence is 18 residues long. Germline V gene sequence: CDR1 MGHDK, CDR2 SYGVNS.

This chain joins TRBV7-9 and TRBJ1-1; the D gene is possibly TRBD1 (5 bases). The germline V gene has CDR1 SEHNR and CDR2 FQNEAQ (reference sequence). V was clipped by 6 bases and J by 5 bases, with 10 bases between them. This CDR3 contains 12 residues. The CDR3 protein is CASSWGGTEAFF. The CDR3 nucleotides are TGTGCCAGCAGTTGGGGGGGGACTGAAGCTTTCTTT.

This clone was counted only a few times. The chain carries TRBV12-5 and TRBJ2-1; 9 bases agree with TRBD2. Per germline, CDR1 LGHNT and CDR2 FRNRAP. This CDR3 has 17 residues. V lost 6 bases to trimming and J lost 11 bases; unmatched junction nucleotides: 20. In nucleotides, the CDR3 is TGTGCTAGTGGCGCCTACTTAGCGGGAGAGGTAAAGTTCAAGCAGTTCTTC. This gives the protein CASGAYLAGEVKFKQFF.

The rearrangement uses TRBV5-4 and TRBJ2-3; 11 bases align to TRBD2. CDR3 size: 15 residues. V trimming: 5 bases; J trimming: 5 bases; junction bases outside the gene matches: 7. Germline V gene data show CDR1 as SGHNT and CDR2 as YYREEE (reference sequence). The CDR3 region has the DNA TGTGCCAGCAGTCCACTAGCGGGAGTGAGAGATACGCAGTATTTT. Residues: CASSPLAGVRDTQYF. Variable domain in full (rest from reference TRBV5-4 and TRBJ2-3): ETGVTQSPTHLIKTRGQQVTLRCSSQSGHNTVSWYQQALGQGPQFIFQYYREEENGRGNFPPRFSGLQFPNYSSELNVNALELDDSALYLCASSPLAGVRDTQYFGPGTRLTVL.

The genes are TRBV5-1 and TRBJ2-5; D is possibly TRBD2 (6 bases). The germline CDR1 and CDR2 sequences are SGHRS and YFSETQ. CDR3 length: 16 amino acids. V was cut by 4 bases and J by 3 bases, with 19 bases left in between. This CDR3 is CASSETGTQGEETQYF. CDR3 nucleotides: TGCGCCAGCAGCGAGACCGGGACTCAGGGCGAAGAGACCCAGTACTTC.

The sample holds one count of this clone. The V gene is TRBV5-6, the J gene TRBJ2-7; D remains ambiguous. V lost 4 bases and J lost 6, with 11 bases in between. The CDR3 covers 12 residues. The germline V gene encodes CDR1 SGHDT and CDR2 YYEEEE. CDR3 residues: CASSQILAEQYF. The CDR3 DNA is TGTGCCAGCAGCCAAATTCTCGCCGAGCAGTACTTC.

V and J are TRBV10-3 and TRBJ2-6; TRBD1 might be the D (6 bases). Germline V CDR1 and CDR2: ENHRY, SYGVKD. The CDR3 loop spans 17 amino acids. Trimming pared 3 bases from V and 0 bases from J, leaving 12 bases between. CDR3 nucleotide sequence: TGTGCCATCAGTGACCCAGGGACACCCTCTGGGGCCAACGTCCTGACTTTC. Its translation: CAISDPGTPSGANVLTF.

This clone is a singleton in its sample. The chain employs TRBV28 and TRBJ1-2; TRBD1 is a possible D gene (5 bases). The CDR3 is 13 residues long. Trimming stripped 1 base from V and 8 bases from J, with 11 bases between. Germline loops: CDR1 MDHEN, CDR2 SYDVKM. The CDR3 here is CASSLSVGVGYTF. For the CDR3, the DNA is TGTGCCAGCAGTTTATCGGTAGGGGTGGGCTACACCTTC.

The chain combines TRBV7-2 with TRBJ1-5, with 8 bases identical to TRBD1. The CDR3 extends over 14 amino acids. J gave up 7 bases and V 8 bases, and 10 bases lay outside the gene matches. Germline V gene lookup returns CDR1 SGHTA and CDR2 FQGNSA. CDR3 loop: CASSPGQAGQPQHF. CDR3 in DNA: TGTGCCAGCTCACCGGGACAGGCAGGACAGCCCCAGCATTTT.

The chain combines TRBV4-1 with TRBJ2-3; D ambiguous. CDR3 length: 16 amino acids. Trimming took off 1 base at V and 2 bases at J, with 13 bases between the two ends. Germline CDR1 and CDR2: MGHRA and YSYEKL. The CDR3 here is CASSQVNLVYTDTQYF. The CDR3 bases are TGCGCCAGCAGCCAAGTTAATTTGGTATACACAGATACGCAGTATTTT.

V is TRBV2 and J is TRBJ2-5; TRBD2 matches 7 bases. Trimming at V came to 7 bases and at J to 2 bases, leaving 7 bases not matched to a gene. The CDR3 contains 14 residues. Germline V gene sequence: CDR1 SNHLY, CDR2 FYNNEI. CDR3 sequence reads: CASNAGVGQETQYF. CDR3 DNA sequence: TGTGCCAGCAACGCGGGAGTAGGGCAAGAGACCCAGTACTTC.

This clone has just a few counts. The genes are TRBV4-1 and TRBJ1-2, with TRBD1 identical over 7 bases. This CDR3 comprises 15 residues. The V gene end was trimmed by 3 bases and the J gene end by 4 bases; junction bases not matched to a gene: 8. From germline, CDR1 is MGHRA and CDR2 YSYEKL. CDR3 sequence: CASSQGQQTLYGYTF. The CDR3 DNA follows: TGCGCCAGCAGCCAGGGACAGCAAACCCTCTATGGCTACACCTTC.